This T cell receptor beta chain was found in a study of regulatory T cells in long-lasting Graves disease. Time point indicated: newly diagnosed GD, antithyroid drugs for less than 3 months. PBMC RNA was the source of the TCR library. The patient group derived from an endocrinology department in Xi'an, China. Relying on iRepertoire HTBI primers and Arm-PCR of CDR3 regions, the team built TCR beta libraries. One entry per CDR3 protein results from TCRdb running MiXCR on the multiplex PCR reads. The sample carries almost 450,000 distinct CDR3 sequences, around 17% recorded once. Study-level points and caveats: Persistent patients had more shared public clonotypes (2,741) than new patients (about 900).

Many counts were recorded for this clonotype. The target antigen is unknown. These same data were also listed under a study on T cells in Graves' hyperthyroidism and ophthalmopathy. From that report: For Graves' hyperthyroidism to be stable, ophthalmopathy could not progress within 18 months. The hyperthyroidism patients had all been newly diagnosed, and their disease duration was under 2 months. Their ages ranged from 18 to 65 years.

The material was peripheral blood mononuclear cells (PBMCs), obtained at new diagnosis, from a patient treated with antithyroid drugs. This clonotype was sampled from a young woman with Graves disease.

CDR3 residues: CASSPRVQGSDTQYF. Written as DNA, the CDR3 is TGTGCCAGCAGTCCTCGGGTTCAGGGCTCAGATACGCAGTATTTT. The chain uses TRBV12-3 or TRBV12-4 and TRBJ2-3, with a possible D match to TRBD1 (5 bases). Trimming took 5 bases from V and 4 from J, leaving 16 bases between them. The CDR3 runs 15 residues.